These T cell receptor beta chains were read from a single sample in a study of T cell changes during pregnancy in multiple sclerosis. The method was immunoSEQ multiplex PCR; TCRdb's version includes in-frame clones alone and lacks a portion of them. The repertoire holds approximately 100,000 clones, with just over 90% as singletons. Sequenced material: peripheral blood, taken after pregnancy. These receptors originate from a female donor in good health, enrolled as a control in a pregnancy study. The CDR3 runs from the conserved cysteine through the conserved F or W. A D gene is named only where the DNA matches it firmly. Clone sizes are given selectively: once, few, many, or a class where the clone is expanded.

j_gene | v_gene | abundance | d_gene | CDR3nt | CDR3aa
TRBJ2-2 | TRBV5-6 | - | - | TGTGCCAGCAGGACAGGATCGAACACCGGGGAGCTGTTTTTT | CASRTGSNTGELFF
TRBJ1-2 | TRBV5-6 | - | TRBD1 | TGTGCCAGCAGCTTGGGACAGGGGTCTTCAAACTATGGCTACACCTTC | CASSLGQGSSNYGYTF
TRBJ1-3 | TRBV29-1 | - | - | TGCAGCGTCACCGGGGTTGGGACTGGAAACACCATATATTTT | CSVTGVGTGNTIYF
TRBJ2-6 | TRBV5-8 | - | - | TGTGCCAGCAGCTTGGTAGATCCCTCTGGGGCCAACGTCCTGACTTTC | CASSLVDPSGANVLTF
TRBJ1-2 | TRBV4-2 | - | - | TGTGCCAGCAGCCAAGATGACGCCACTAGCTATGGCTACACCTTC | CASSQDDATSYGYTF
TRBJ2-1 | TRBV11-2 | - | - | TGTGCCAGCAGCTTAGATATAAACCGGGGGGAGCAGTTCTTC | CASSLDINRGEQFF
TRBJ2-5 | TRBV7-9 | once | TRBD2 | TGTGCCAGCAGCCTTCTTGGCGGGGGGGAAGAGACCCAGTACTTC | CASSLLGGGEETQYF
TRBJ2-5 | TRBV5-4 | - | TRBD2 | TGTGCCAGCAGCCTGGGACTAGCGGGGGGAGGGCAAGAGACCCAGTACTTC | CASSLGLAGGGQETQYF
TRBJ2-7 | TRBV28 | - | - | TGTGCCAGCAAAGCATTAGTGAGTTGGGAGCAGTACTTC | CASKALVSWEQYF
TRBJ2-7 | TRBV28 | - | TRBD2 | TGTGCCAGCACCGTAGCGGGAGGAGACTACGAGCAGTACTTC | CASTVAGGDYEQYF
TRBJ1-2 | TRBV30 | - | - | TGTGCCTGGAGTGTAATGGACAGCCTCTATGGCTACACCTTC | CAWSVMDSLYGYTF
TRBJ2-7 | TRBV10-3 | - | TRBD1 | TGTGCCATCTCCGGACAGGGGGGATTCTACGAGCAGTACTTC | CAISGQGGFYEQYF
TRBJ1-1 | TRBV5-1 | - | - | TGCGCCAGCAGCTTGGTTCGCGACACTGAAGCTTTCTTT | CASSLVRDTEAFF
TRBJ2-3 | TRBV11-2 | - | - | TGTGCCACGGGAAACACAGATACGCAGTATTTT | CATGNTDTQYF
TRBJ2-2 | TRBV18 | medium-sized | - | TGTGCCAGCTCACCAAGCGGAGCCCAACCAACCGGGGAGCTGTTTTTT | CASSPSGAQPTGELFF
TRBJ2-1 | TRBV27 | once | - | TGTGCCAGCAGGTGGCGGCCCTCTAATGAGCAGTTCTTC | CASRWRPSNEQFF
TRBJ2-5 | TRBV7-3 | - | - | TGTGCCAGCAGCGCGACTGCTCGGGAGACCCAGTACTTC | CASSATARETQYF
TRBJ1-1 | TRBV5-6 | - | - | TGTGCCAGCAGCTTTAAATACGGGAAAAACACTGAAGCTTTCTTT | CASSFKYGKNTEAFF
TRBJ2-1 | TRBV10-3 | - | TRBD1 | TGTGCCATCACTAAAGGGGGCGATGAGCAGTTCTTC | CAITKGGDEQFF
TRBJ1-1 | TRBV19 | - | - | TGTGCCAGTAGTTATGGACAGTATGTAACTGAAGCTTTCTTT | CASSYGQYVTEAFF
TRBJ2-3 | TRBV27 | - | - | TGTGCCAGCGGCAGGGCAGCCACAGATACGCAGTATTTT | CASGRAATDTQYF
TRBJ2-7 | TRBV6-6 | - | TRBD1 | TGTGCCAGCACCGACAGGGACAGCAGGAGCTCCTACGAGCAGTACTTC | CASTDRDSRSSYEQYF
TRBJ2-7 | TRBV7-9 | once | TRBD2 | TGTGCCAGCAGCCGGGGACTAGCGGGGACACTCTACGAGCAGTACTTC | CASSRGLAGTLYEQYF
TRBJ2-7 | TRBV4-1 | - | TRBD2 | TGCGCCAGCAGCCACTCAGCGGGAAGGGCCTACGAGCAGTACTTC | CASSHSAGRAYEQYF
TRBJ2-5 | TRBV4-1 | few | - | TGCGCCAGCAGCCAGGGTACGGGCGGGGAGACCCAGTACTTC | CASSQGTGGETQYF
TRBJ1-1 | TRBV19 | - | - | TGTGCCAGTCGTAAAAGCCGGGGAGAGATCAGGGGAGCTTTCTTT | CASRKSRGEIRGAFF
TRBJ2-7 | TRBV7-9 | - | TRBD1 | TGTGCCAGCAGCGCGCCGGGACAGCCCTACGAGCAGTACTTC | CASSAPGQPYEQYF
TRBJ1-1 | TRBV6-5 | once | - | TGTGCCAGCAGTAATTACAGGGACCTGGGCACTGAAGCTTTCTTT | CASSNYRDLGTEAFF
TRBJ1-2 | TRBV2 | - | - | TGTGCCAGCAGCTCAGGTCCTTATAACTATGGCTACACCTTC | CASSSGPYNYGYTF
TRBJ1-1 | TRBV19 | - | TRBD1 | TGTGCCAGTAGTGGACAGGGGTGGGGGAACACTGAAGCTTTCTTT | CASSGQGWGNTEAFF
TRBJ1-3 | TRBV19 | - | - | TGTGCCAGTACGCGAGGTCCCGAAGAAAACACCATATATTTT | CASTRGPEENTIYF
TRBJ1-3 | TRBV5-1 | - | TRBD1 | TGCGCCAGCAGCTTGGCGGGGACAGGGTCAGAATTGTCCCGATATGGAAACACCATATATTTT | CASSLAGTGSELSRYGNTIYF
TRBJ1-2 | TRBV2 | - | - | TGTGCCGGGAGGGACGGTGGAACTAACTATGGCTACACCTTC | CAGRDGGTNYGYTF
TRBJ1-4 | TRBV5-8 | - | TRBD1 | TGTGCCAGCAGCCCAGGGACAGGGGGCCCAAGGATGAAACTGTTTTTT | CASSPGTGGPRMKLFF
TRBJ1-2 | TRBV28 | few | TRBD1 | TGTGCCACCAAGACAGGGACGTGGGGCTACACCTTC | CATKTGTWGYTF
TRBJ2-1 | TRBV6-1 | once | TRBD2 | TGTGCCAGCAGTGAAGAGGTTAGCGGGAGTACGGAGCAGTTCTTC | CASSEEVSGSTEQFF
TRBJ1-6 | TRBV15 | - | - | TGTGCCGCCCGGCTTGGGGGGAATTCACCCCTCCACTTT | CAARLGGNSPLHF
TRBJ2-5 | TRBV29-1 | - | TRBD1 | TGCAGCGTTTCCGACTACAGGGGGCAGACCCAGTACTTC | CSVSDYRGQTQYF
TRBJ1-2 | TRBV12-5 | - | - | TGTGCTAGTGGTTTTGAGAACTATGGCTACACCTTC | CASGFENYGYTF
TRBJ2-5 | TRBV6-6 | - | - | TGTGCCAGCAGTTACGGACTTAAAGAGACCCAGTACTTC | CASSYGLKETQYF
TRBJ2-1 | TRBV6-4 | few | - | TGTGCCAGCAGTGACGGAGAAAACAATGAGCAGTTCTTC | CASSDGENNEQFF
TRBJ2-5 | TRBV4-2 | - | - | TGTGCCAGCAGCCCCAGGCAGGGGCAGTTCCAAGAGACCCAGTACTTC | CASSPRQGQFQETQYF
TRBJ2-5 | TRBV2 | - | TRBD1 | TGTGCCAGCATAGCAGGGGGCATGGGGACCCAGTACTTC | CASIAGGMGTQYF
TRBJ1-4 | TRBV7-9 | - | TRBD1 | TGTGCCAGCAGCTTGCCGTCGGGACAGGGGATTGGCGGACTGTTTTTT | CASSLPSGQGIGGLFF
TRBJ1-2 | TRBV28 | - | TRBD1 | TGTGCCAGCAGTACCCTTATGGGACAGGATATACAAGGGGACTATGGCTACACCTTC | CASSTLMGQDIQGDYGYTF
TRBJ2-5 | TRBV6-1 | - | TRBD2 | TGTGCCAGCAGTGAATTGCTAGCGGGGGGGCAAGAGACCCAGTACTTC | CASSELLAGGQETQYF
TRBJ2-1 | TRBV27 | - | - | TGTGCCAGCAGTTCCATAAAGGGAGCGGATGAGCAGTTCTTC | CASSSIKGADEQFF